Below are 20 T cell receptor beta chains sequenced from a single sample in a study of human T cells and chemical hapten exposure. Time point reported: patch test 2, 6 weeks after DPC sensitization. The sample's treatment: therapeutic diphenylcyclopropenone sensitization with weekly scalp DPC. TCRdb redid the calling of the RACE reads with MiXCR, one entry per CDR3 protein. The sample contains hundreds of thousands of distinct CDR3 sequences, 6% to 7% of which appear only once. Sequencing used whole blood, obtained in connection with sensitization to the hapten diphenylcyclopropenone (DPC). These receptors all come from a woman younger than 30 with alopecia areata. Some clones in this sample may be carry-over from other donors' samples.

The sample holds many counts of this clonotype. The chain joins TRBV6-2 or TRBV6-3 to TRBJ1-5, with no clear D. CDR3 length: 15 amino acids. The germline gives CDR1 MNHEY, CDR2 SVGEGT. Trimming took 0 bases from V and 2 from J, leaving 8 bases between them. The CDR3 loop reads CASSYSQTGNQPQHF. As DNA, the CDR3 is TGTGCCAGCAGTTACTCGCAAACAGGCAATCAGCCCCAGCATTTT.

This chain joins TRBV5-6 and TRBJ1-1, with TRBD1 matching over 12 bases. From germline, CDR1 is SGHDT and CDR2 YYEEEE. The CDR3 has 16 residues. V gave up 3 bases and J gave up 4 bases; unmatched junction bases: 7. The CDR3 loop is CASSYGTGGWSTEAFF. The CDR3 nucleotides are TGTGCCAGCAGCTACGGGACAGGGGGCTGGTCCACTGAAGCTTTCTTT.

At least ten counts were recorded for this clonotype. The V gene is TRBV7-8, the J gene TRBJ2-5; maybe TRBD2 (5 bases). The germline gives CDR1 SGHVS, CDR2 FQNEAQ. This CDR3 is 17 amino acids long. The V end was cut by 5 bases, the J end by 4 bases, with 23 bases between. The DNA for the CDR3 is TGTGCCAGCAGCCCATTTCGAGGACTCAATTGGAGAGAGACCCAGTACTTC. It is translated as CASSPFRGLNWRETQYF.

The gene calls are TRBV27 and TRBJ2-1, with TRBD2 as a possible D gene (5 bases). Germline V gene sequence: CDR1 MNHEY, CDR2 SMNVEV (reference sequence). V was trimmed by 3 bases and J by 2 bases, leaving 11 bases between them. The CDR3 sequence is 15 residues long. The DNA of the CDR3 is TGTGCCAGCAGTTTCCTAGGACTGGCCTACAATGAGCAGTTCTTC. The encoded protein is CASSFLGLAYNEQFF.

The sample holds many counts of this clonotype. The chain has TRBV18 and TRBJ2-1; 9 bases match TRBD2. V was clipped by 5 bases and J by 4 bases; unmatched bases: 12. Germline-derived CDR1 and CDR2 are KGHSH and LQKENI. The CDR3 consists of 17 residues. The DNA for the CDR3 is TGTGCCAGCTCATCAACTTATAGCGGGGGCCCATACAATGAGCAGTTCTTC. Translating gives CASSSTYSGGPYNEQFF.

This clonotype showed up just a few times. The rearrangement uses TRBV24-1 and TRBJ2-2; perhaps TRBD2 as D (5 bases). The length of the CDR3 is 15 residues. The V gene lost 7 bases and the J gene lost 6 bases, with 17 bases spanning the gap. Germline-derived CDR1 and CDR2 are KGHDR and SFDVKD. DNA for the CDR3: TGTGCCACCAGCCCTGGGCTAGCCGGCGCCGGGGAGCTGTTTTTT. Translating it yields CATSPGLAGAGELFF.

The rearrangement links TRBV24-1 to TRBJ1-2, with 7 bases lining up with TRBD1. Germline CDR1 and CDR2: KGHDR and SFDVKD. Unmatched junction bases numbered 4, after V lost 4 bases and J lost 3 bases. The CDR3 sequence is 14 residues long. The CDR3 DNA is TGTGCCACCAGTGAAGGGGGCATACACTATGGCTACACCTTC. This sequence encodes CATSEGGIHYGYTF.

In its sample, this clonotype was seen many times. V is TRBV6-5 and J is TRBJ1-1; D is perhaps TRBD1 (6 bases). CDR1 is MNHEY and CDR2 is SVGAGI in the germline V gene. The CDR3 extends over 14 amino acids. The V gene lost 0 bases and the J gene lost 11 bases, with 16 bases spanning the gap. The CDR3 loop reads CASSYSNRGREAFF. CDR3 coding DNA: TGTGCCAGCAGTTACTCGAATCGGGGGCGTGAGGCTTTCTTT.

The V gene is TRBV7-2, the J gene TRBJ2-3, with 8 bases aligning to TRBD1. The junction had 5 bases not matched to a gene; V was cut back by 3 bases and J by 0 bases. Germline CDR1 SGHTA, CDR2 FQGNSA. CDR3 length equals 16 residues. CDR3 DNA: TGTGCCAGCAGCTTTACAGGGGGTCCTAGCACAGATACGCAGTATTTT. This encodes CASSFTGGPSTDTQYF.

This clonotype has at least ten counts. The gene calls are TRBV27 and TRBJ1-1, with D perhaps TRBD1 (6 bases). Per the germline V gene, CDR1 is MNHEY and CDR2 is SMNVEV (reference sequence). The length of the CDR3 is 15 residues. V dropped 4 bases and J dropped 0 bases, with 12 bases sitting between them. Here the CDR3 DNA reads TGTGCCAGCAGTTCACGGACAGCCATGAACACTGAAGCTTTCTTT. Translated, it gives CASSSRTAMNTEAFF.

The chain recombines TRBV20-1 with TRBJ1-1, with D possibly being TRBD1 (6 bases). The germline V gene has CDR1 DFQATT and CDR2 SNEGSKA (reference sequence). Trimming removed 3 bases at V and 4 bases at J, with 12 bases between. CDR3 length: 13 amino acids. The CDR3 loop is CSARVSGATEAFF. The CDR3 DNA is TGCAGTGCTAGGGTTTCGGGGGCCACTGAAGCTTTCTTT.

V and J are TRBV27 and TRBJ2-3; 8 nucleotides match TRBD1. From germline, CDR1 is MNHEY and CDR2 SMNVEV (reference sequence). V was clipped by 4 bases and J by 4 bases; unmatched bases: 7. The CDR3 extends over 15 amino acids. The CDR3 sequence: CASSSQGAWADTQYF. CDR3 bases: TGTGCCAGCAGTTCCCAGGGGGCCTGGGCAGATACGCAGTATTTT.

This clonotype has just a few counts. This chain joins TRBV2 and TRBJ1-3; TRBD1 agrees at 7 bases. This CDR3 comprises 14 residues. V dropped 8 bases and J dropped 2; count of bases not matched to a gene: 6. Germline CDR1 and CDR2: SNHLY and FYNNEI. The CDR3 coding sequence is TGTGCCAGCGGGGACAGCCGGCCTGGAAACACCATATATTTT. Amino acid sequence: CASGDSRPGNTIYF.

The gene calls are TRBV15 and TRBJ1-6, with D maybe TRBD1 (6 bases). The CDR3 totals 14 residues. Germline CDR1 and CDR2: LNHNV and YYDKDF (reference sequence). Trimming took 5 bases from V and 5 from J, leaving 10 bases between them. CDR3 sequence: CATSLTGNNSPLHF. In nucleotides, the CDR3 is TGTGCCACCAGCCTGACAGGAAATAATTCACCCCTCCACTTT.

The chain employs TRBV28 and TRBJ1-6; D is undetermined. CDR3 length: 11 amino acids. The V gene lost 2 bases and the J gene lost 10 bases, with 3 bases spanning the gap. Germline V lookup: CDR1 MDHEN, CDR2 SYDVKM. CDR3: CASSLKSPLHF. The CDR3 DNA follows: TGTGCCAGCAGTTTAAAATCACCCCTCCACTTT.

The sample holds many counts of this clonotype. This chain links TRBV29-1 with TRBJ1-2; tentatively, D is TRBD1 (5 bases). Trimming left V 7 bases short and J 0 bases short, with 15 bases between. In germline, CDR1 is SQVTM, CDR2 ANQGSEA. The CDR3 sequence is 14 residues long. The chain's CDR3 is CSADRDGANYGYTF. Here the CDR3 DNA reads TGCAGCGCCGATCGGGACGGCGCTAACTATGGCTACACCTTC.

This clonotype has ten or more counts. The chain combines TRBV6-2 or TRBV6-3 with TRBJ2-5; D possibly uses TRBD1 or TRBD2 (5 bases each). Germline lookup yields CDR1 MNHEY and CDR2 SVGEGT. Deletions cut 7 bases from V and 5 bases from J, with 20 bases between. The CDR3 runs 15 residues. The CDR3 bases are TGTGCCAGCACCCCGAGGCCCCCCAGGGACGAGACCCAGTACTTC. This gives the protein CASTPRPPRDETQYF.

In its sample, this clonotype was seen many times. V and J are TRBV5-6 and TRBJ1-5, with TRBD1 matching over 7 bases. The germline gives CDR1 SGHDT, CDR2 YYEEEE. The CDR3 has 14 residues. V shed 0 bases and J 7 bases; nucleotides not matched to a gene: 4. The CDR3 protein is CASSLDPGGQPQHF. The CDR3 bases are TGTGCCAGCAGCTTGGATCCAGGGGGACAGCCCCAGCATTTT.

In its sample, this clonotype was seen many times. The chain joins TRBV9 to TRBJ1-1, with 10 bases lining up with TRBD1. The junction had 12 bases not matched to a gene; V was cut back by 4 bases and J by 0 bases. The CDR3 is 18 residues long. The germline CDR1 and CDR2 sequences are SGDLS and YYNGEE. The CDR3 loop is CASSPHLGQGGMNTEAFF. In nucleotides, the CDR3 is TGTGCCAGCAGCCCTCATCTAGGACAGGGGGGGATGAACACTGAAGCTTTCTTT.

The chain employs TRBV5-1 and TRBJ2-7; possible D gene TRBD2, 7 bases. The CDR3 length is 16 residues. Germline V gene lookup returns CDR1 SGHRS and CDR2 YFSETQ. Trimming left V 0 bases short and J 2 bases short, with 15 bases between. As DNA, the CDR3 is TGCGCCAGCAGCTTGGCTGGGGGGGGCCTGACCTACGAGCAGTACTTC. Translated: CASSLAGGGLTYEQYF.